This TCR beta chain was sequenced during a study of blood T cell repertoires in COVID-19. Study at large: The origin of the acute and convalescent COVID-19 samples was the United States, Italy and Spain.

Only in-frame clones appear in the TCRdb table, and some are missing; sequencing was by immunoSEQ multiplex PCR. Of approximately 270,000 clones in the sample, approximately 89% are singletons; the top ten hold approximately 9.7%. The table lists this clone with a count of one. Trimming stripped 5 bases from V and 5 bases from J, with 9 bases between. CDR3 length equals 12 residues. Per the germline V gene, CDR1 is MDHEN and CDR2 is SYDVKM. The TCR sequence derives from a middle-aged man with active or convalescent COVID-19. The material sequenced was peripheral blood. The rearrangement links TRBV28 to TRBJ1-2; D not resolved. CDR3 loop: CASSARRYGYTF. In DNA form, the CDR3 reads TGTGCCAGCAGTGCCCGGAGGTATGGCTACACCTTC.